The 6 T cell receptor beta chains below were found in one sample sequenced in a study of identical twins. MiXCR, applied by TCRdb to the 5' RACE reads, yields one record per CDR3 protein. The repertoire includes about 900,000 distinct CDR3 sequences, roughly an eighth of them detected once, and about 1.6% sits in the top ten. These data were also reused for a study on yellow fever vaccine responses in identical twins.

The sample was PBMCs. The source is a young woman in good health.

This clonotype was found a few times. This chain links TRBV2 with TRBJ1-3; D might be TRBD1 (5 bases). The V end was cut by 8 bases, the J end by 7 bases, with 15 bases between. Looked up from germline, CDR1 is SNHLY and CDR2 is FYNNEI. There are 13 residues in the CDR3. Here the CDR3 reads CASHRMEGNTIYF. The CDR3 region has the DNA TGTGCCAGCCATAGGATGGAGGGGAACACCATATATTTT.

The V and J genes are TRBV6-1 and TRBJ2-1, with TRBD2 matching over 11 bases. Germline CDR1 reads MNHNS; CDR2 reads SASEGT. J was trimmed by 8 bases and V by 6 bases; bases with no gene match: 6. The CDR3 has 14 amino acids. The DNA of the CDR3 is TGTGCCAGCAGCGCTAGCGGGAGGTTCTATGAGCAGTTCTTC. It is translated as CASSASGRFYEQFF.

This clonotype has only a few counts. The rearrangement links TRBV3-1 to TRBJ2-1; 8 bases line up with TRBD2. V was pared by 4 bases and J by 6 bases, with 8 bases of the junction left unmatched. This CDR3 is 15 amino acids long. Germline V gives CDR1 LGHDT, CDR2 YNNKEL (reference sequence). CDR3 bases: TGTGCCAGCAGCCCCCAGCGGGGACTAGTCAATGAGCAGTTCTTC. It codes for CASSPQRGLVNEQFF.

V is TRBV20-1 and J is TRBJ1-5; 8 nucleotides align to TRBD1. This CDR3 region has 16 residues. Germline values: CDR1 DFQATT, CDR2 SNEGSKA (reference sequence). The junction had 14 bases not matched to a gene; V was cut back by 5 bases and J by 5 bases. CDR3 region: CSARKTGEGSYQPQHF. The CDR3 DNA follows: TGCAGTGCTCGCAAGACAGGGGAGGGTTCGTATCAGCCCCAGCATTTT.

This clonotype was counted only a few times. The chain's CDR3 is CASSRKVKLTSGRADNEQFF. DNA for the CDR3: TGTGCCAGCAGCCGAAAGGTTAAATTGACTAGCGGGAGGGCAGACAATGAGCAGTTCTTC. The chain is built from TRBV14 and TRBJ2-1, with 14 bases lining up with TRBD2. V shed 4 bases and J 5 bases; nucleotides not matched to a gene: 16. Germline CDR1 SGHDN, CDR2 FVKESK. CDR3 size: 20 residues.

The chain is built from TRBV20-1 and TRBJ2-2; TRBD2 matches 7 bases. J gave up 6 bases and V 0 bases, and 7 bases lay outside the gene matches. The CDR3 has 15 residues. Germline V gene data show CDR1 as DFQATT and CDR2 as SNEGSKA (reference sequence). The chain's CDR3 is CSARDRGSGSGELFF. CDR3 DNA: TGCAGTGCTAGAGATCGCGGGAGTGGGTCCGGGGAGCTGTTTTTT.